This TCR beta chain was obtained from a study of Ad26.COV2.S vaccination and SARS-CoV-2 variants. Whole-study findings and limits: In vaccinated individuals, spike-specific CD8+ and CD4+ T cell responses reportedly displayed substantial breadth.

A note on this clone: The target antigen is unknown.

There are 14 residues in the CDR3. Germline values: CDR1 SQVTM, CDR2 ANQGSEA. V lost 6 bases and J 4 bases, leaving 18 bases between the germline ends. Treatment reported: about 20 received Ad26.COV2.S at low or high dose, single or two shots; roughly five received placebo; per-sample allocation not given. Each sample was drawn 63 days after the first injection (of vaccine or placebo). This vaccine is an Ad26 vector that expresses the Wuhan-strain SARS-CoV-2 spike. Sequencing used immunoSEQ multiplex PCR; TCRdb keeps in-frame clones, though not all of them. The sample consists of some 500,000 clones, 75% to 90% of them appearing once.

V is TRBV29-1 and J is TRBJ2-5; possible D gene TRBD1, 6 bases. The receptor comes from a person between 18 and 60 years old who received the Ad26.COV2.S COVID-19 vaccine or a placebo. The sequencing here drew on peripheral blood, taken in a trial of Ad26.COV2.S vaccine versus placebo. CDR3 protein: CSVSQGSVRETQYF. The CDR3 coding sequence is TGCAGCGTCTCGCAGGGGAGTGTTAGAGAGACCCAGTACTTC. Variable domain in full (rest from reference TRBV29-1 and TRBJ2-5): SAVISQKPSRDICQRGTSLTIQCQVDSQVTMMFWYRQQPGQSLTLIATANQGSEATYESGFVIDKFPISRPNLTFSTLTVSNMSPEDSSIYLCSVSQGSVRETQYFGPGTRLLVL.